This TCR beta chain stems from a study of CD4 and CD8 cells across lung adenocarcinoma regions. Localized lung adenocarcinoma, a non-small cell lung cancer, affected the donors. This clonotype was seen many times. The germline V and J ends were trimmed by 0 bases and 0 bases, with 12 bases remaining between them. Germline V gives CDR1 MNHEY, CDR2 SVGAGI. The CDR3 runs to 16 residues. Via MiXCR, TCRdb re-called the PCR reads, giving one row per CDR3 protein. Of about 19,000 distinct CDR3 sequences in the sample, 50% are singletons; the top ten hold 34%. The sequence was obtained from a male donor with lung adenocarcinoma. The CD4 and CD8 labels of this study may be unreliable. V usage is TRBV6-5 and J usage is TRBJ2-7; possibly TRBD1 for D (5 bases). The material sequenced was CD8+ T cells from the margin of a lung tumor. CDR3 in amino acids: CASSYSSRASSYEQYF. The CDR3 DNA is TGTGCCAGCAGTTACTCGAGCAGGGCCAGCTCCTACGAGCAGTACTTC.